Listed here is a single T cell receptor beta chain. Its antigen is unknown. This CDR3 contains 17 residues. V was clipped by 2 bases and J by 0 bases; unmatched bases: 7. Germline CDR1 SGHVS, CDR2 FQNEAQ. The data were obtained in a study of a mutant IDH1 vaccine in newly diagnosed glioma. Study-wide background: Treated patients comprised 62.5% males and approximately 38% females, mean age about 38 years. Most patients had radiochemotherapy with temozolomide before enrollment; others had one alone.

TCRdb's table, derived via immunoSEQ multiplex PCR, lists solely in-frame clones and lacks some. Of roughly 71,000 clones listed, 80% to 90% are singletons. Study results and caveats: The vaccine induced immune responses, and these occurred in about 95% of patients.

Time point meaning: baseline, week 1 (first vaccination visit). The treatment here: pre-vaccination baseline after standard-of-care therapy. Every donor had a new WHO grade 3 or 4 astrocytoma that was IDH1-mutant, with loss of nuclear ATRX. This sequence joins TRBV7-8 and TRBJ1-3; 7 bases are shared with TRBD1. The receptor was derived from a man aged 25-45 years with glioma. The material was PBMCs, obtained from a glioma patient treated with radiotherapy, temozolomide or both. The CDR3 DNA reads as TGTGCCAGCAGCTTAATCCCGACAGGGAACTCTGGAAACACCATATATTTT. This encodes CASSLIPTGNSGNTIYF.